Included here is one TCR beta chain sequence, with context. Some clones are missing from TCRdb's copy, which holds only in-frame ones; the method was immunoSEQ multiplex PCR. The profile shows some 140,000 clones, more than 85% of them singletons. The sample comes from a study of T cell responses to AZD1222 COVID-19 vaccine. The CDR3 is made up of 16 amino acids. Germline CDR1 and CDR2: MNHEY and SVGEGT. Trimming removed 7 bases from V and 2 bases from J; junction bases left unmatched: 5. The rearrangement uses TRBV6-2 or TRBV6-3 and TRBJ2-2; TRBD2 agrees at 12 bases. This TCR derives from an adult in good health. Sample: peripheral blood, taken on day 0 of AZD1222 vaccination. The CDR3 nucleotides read TGTGCCAGCAACCCTAGCGGGAGGGCAAACACCGGGGAGCTGTTTTTT. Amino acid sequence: CASNPSGRANTGELFF.